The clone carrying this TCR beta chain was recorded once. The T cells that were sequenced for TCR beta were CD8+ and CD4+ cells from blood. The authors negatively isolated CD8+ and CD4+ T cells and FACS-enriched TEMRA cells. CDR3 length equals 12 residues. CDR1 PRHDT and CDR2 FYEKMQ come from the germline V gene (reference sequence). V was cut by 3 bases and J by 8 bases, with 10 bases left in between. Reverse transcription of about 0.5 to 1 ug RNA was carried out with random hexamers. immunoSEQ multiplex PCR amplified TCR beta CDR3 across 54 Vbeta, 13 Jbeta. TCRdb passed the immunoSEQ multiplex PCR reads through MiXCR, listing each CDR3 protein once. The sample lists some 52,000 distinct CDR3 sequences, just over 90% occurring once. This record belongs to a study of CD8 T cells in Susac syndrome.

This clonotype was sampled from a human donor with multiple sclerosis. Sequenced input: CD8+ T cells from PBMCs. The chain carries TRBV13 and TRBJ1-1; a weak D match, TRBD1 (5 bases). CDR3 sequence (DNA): TGTGCCAGCAGCTTGCGACAGCGGGAAGCTTTCTTT. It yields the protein CASSLRQREAFF. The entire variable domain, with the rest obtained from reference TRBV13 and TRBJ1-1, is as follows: AAGVIQSPRHLIKEKRETATLKCYPIPRHDTVYWYQQGPGQDPQFLISFYEKMQSDKGSIPDRFSAQQFSDYHSELNMSSLELGDSALYFCASSLRQREAFFGQGTRLTVV.